The T cell receptor beta chain under discussion was sequenced for a study of CD8+ T cells in alopecia areata. Whole-study context: Those treated were given oral tofacitinib at 5 to 10 mg twice daily.

As to treatment: oral pan-JAK inhibitor, 5-10 mg twice daily. General observations from the study: Having just one nonresponder leaves the connection between baseline CD8+ expansion and response unresolved. During tofacitinib treatment, many expanded lesional clones remained in scalp and blood. Affected lesional scalp, above all in alopecia totalis/universalis, was more clonal than normal scalp.

Comments on this clone: The antigen is undetermined.

cDNA prepared by RNA extraction and subsequent reverse transcription served as the template for sequencing. The repertoire was sequenced with immunoSEQ multiplex PCR; TCRdb's copy has only in-frame clones and lacks some. The sample shows some 45,000 clones, roughly 90% of them seen only once. This specimen was CD8+ T cells sorted from blood, taken at week 24, from a patient treated with tofacitinib. This TCR was recovered from a human donor with alopecia areata.

The CDR3 spells CASSTTYGTALLYTF. CDR3 sequence (DNA): TGTGCCAGTAGTACCACTTACGGGACGGCACTCCTTTACACCTTC. This chain connects TRBV19 to TRBJ1-2, with D possibly being TRBD1 (5 bases). Trimming removed 4 bases at V and 11 bases at J, with 23 bases between. Looked up from germline, CDR1 is LNHDA and CDR2 is SQIVND (reference sequence). The CDR3 is 15 amino acids.